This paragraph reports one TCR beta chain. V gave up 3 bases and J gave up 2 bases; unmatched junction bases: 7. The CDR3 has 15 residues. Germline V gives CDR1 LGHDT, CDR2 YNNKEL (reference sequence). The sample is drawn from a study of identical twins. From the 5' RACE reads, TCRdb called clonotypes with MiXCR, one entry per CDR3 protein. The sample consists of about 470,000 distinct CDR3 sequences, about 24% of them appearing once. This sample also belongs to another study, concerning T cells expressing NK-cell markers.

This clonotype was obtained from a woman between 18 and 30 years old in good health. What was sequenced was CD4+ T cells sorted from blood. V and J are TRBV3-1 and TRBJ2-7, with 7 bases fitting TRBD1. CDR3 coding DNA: TGTGCCAGCAGCCACTCGACAGGGAGAGCCTACGAGCAGTACTTC. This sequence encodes CASSHSTGRAYEQYF.